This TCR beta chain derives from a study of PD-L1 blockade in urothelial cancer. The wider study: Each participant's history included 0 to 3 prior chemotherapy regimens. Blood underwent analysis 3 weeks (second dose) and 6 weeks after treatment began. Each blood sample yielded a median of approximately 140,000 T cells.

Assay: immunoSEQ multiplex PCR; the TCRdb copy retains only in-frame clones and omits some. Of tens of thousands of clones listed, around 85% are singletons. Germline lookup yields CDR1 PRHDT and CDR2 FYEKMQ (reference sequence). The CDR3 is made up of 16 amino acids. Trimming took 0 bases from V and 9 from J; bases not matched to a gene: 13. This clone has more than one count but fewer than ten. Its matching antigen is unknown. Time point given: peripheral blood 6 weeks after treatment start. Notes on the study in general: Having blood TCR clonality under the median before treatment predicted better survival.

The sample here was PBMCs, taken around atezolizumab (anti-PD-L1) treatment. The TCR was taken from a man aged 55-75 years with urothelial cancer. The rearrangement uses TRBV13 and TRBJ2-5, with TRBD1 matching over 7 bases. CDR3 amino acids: CASSLGRSGQSFAQYF. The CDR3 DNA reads TGTGCCAGCAGCTTAGGCCGGTCGGGACAGAGCTTTGCCCAGTACTTC.